Listed below are T cell receptor beta chains from one sample, sequenced in a study of T cells in tuberculosis. Produced via immunoSEQ multiplex PCR; TCRdb's table is partial and in-frame only. The sample includes roughly 35,000 clones, approximately 90% seen only once; the top ten take about 2.2%. Sequencing was performed on PBMCs. The receptors here all came from a donor between 5 and 29 years old with latent tuberculosis or without tuberculosis infection. The CDR3 runs from the conserved cysteine through the conserved F or W.

TRBJ1-3 TRBV9 CASSPQVPGTAYSGNTIYF
TRBJ1-3 TRBV9 CASSGHGGSTDTIYF
TRBJ1-1 TRBV28 CASSLRGEEDTEAFF
TRBJ2-3 TRBV7-8 CASRTKRLAGHTDTQYF
TRBJ1-2 TRBV5-6 CASSSGTALYYGYTF
TRBJ2-5 TRBV6-1 CACTRSLKETQYF
TRBJ2-3 TRBV10-3 CAISEHREGNTQYF
TRBJ1-2 TRBV10-3 CAITESQDYGYTF
TRBJ2-7 TRBV4-3 CASSPQGAPLYEQYF
TRBJ1-5 TRBV10-3 CAISETPEQPQHF
TRBJ2-7 TRBV28 CASSYGQIAYEQYF
TRBJ2-1 TRBV19 CASTLRGLAGGRSYNEQFF
TRBJ2-5 TRBV25-1 CASSVPGRGETQYF
TRBJ1-5 TRBV9 CASSANSNQPQHF
TRBJ1-1 TRBV10-1 CASRQGADTEAFF
TRBJ2-1 TRBV19 CASSSGGAGNEQFF
TRBJ2-7 TRBV30 CARDREGIVYEQYF
TRBJ1-1 TRBV19 CASNVGREAFF
TRBJ2-5 TRBV14 CASSKLLWETQYF
TRBJ2-2 TRBV7-9 CASSSDRATGELFF
TRBJ2-1 TRBV28 CASSTPFRDRDYNEQFF
TRBJ2-1 TRBV5-1 CASSPLAGVGNEQFF
TRBJ2-5 TRBV27 CASSPSIAGALGTQYF
TRBJ2-2 TRBV4-1 CASTLRTGSNTGELFF
TRBJ1-2 TRBV7-2 CASSPDRGNYGYTF
TRBJ2-7 TRBV30 CAWTRLAGGHEQYF
TRBJ2-1 TRBV7-9 CASSNRPDEYNEQFF
TRBJ2-7 TRBV5-1 CASSLSEYEQYF
TRBJ1-4 TRBV30 CAWSEGQVPTNEKLFF
TRBJ2-7 TRBV4-2 CASSPTAGGDYEQYF
TRBJ2-7 TRBV30 CAWRGPGQRAYEQYF
TRBJ2-7 TRBV30 CAWALAGGYEQYF
TRBJ1-2 TRBV5-6 CASSLVEGANKPLNYGYTF
TRBJ2-5 TRBV4-3 CASSRDPYGDRETQYF
TRBJ2-7 TRBV10-1 CASSRDTQYEQYF
TRBJ2-3 TRBV27 CASSPLRVTDTQYF
TRBJ2-7 TRBV11-2 CASSSSTVRPYEQYF
TRBJ2-5 TRBV27 CASQGLAAFQETQYF
TRBJ2-7 TRBV15 CATSREGTGKSGSNYEQYF
TRBJ1-2 TRBV29-1 CSVGGRDYGYTF
TRBJ1-2 TRBV2 CASSERGFYGYTF
TRBJ1-4 TRBV5-4 CASSRGGDSSQKLFF
TRBJ1-5 TRBV28 CASIGAGGNQPQHF
TRBJ2-1 TRBV6-6 CASSYSSAGNEQFF
TRBJ1-2 TRBV6-5 CASSYSILGRGGYTF
TRBJ1-2 TRBV6-5 CASTLGRNYGYTF
TRBJ1-5 TRBV2 CASSAQGARQPQHF
TRBJ2-7 TRBV7-9 CASSLDKVRGQQVEQYF
TRBJ2-7 TRBV19 CASSILTSDENEQYF
TRBJ1-2 TRBV29-1 CSAFGMGTGLDYGYTF
TRBJ1-2 TRBV7-2 CASSQDTTYGYTF